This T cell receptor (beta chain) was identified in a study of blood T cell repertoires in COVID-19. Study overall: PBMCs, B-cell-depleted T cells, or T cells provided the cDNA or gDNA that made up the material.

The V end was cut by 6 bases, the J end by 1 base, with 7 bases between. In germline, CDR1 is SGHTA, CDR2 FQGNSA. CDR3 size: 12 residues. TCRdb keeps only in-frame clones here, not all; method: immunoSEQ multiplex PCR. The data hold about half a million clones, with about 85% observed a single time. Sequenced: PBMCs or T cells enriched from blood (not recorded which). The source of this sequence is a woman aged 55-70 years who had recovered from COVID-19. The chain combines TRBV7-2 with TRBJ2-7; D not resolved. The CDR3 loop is CASSPLSYEQYF. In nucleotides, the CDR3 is TGTGCCAGCAGTCCCCTATCCTACGAGCAGTACTTC. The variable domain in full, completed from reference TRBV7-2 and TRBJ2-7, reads GAGVSQSPSNKVTEKGKDVELRCDPISGHTALYWYRQSLGQGLEFLIYFQGNSAPDKSGLPSDRFSAERTGGSVSTLTIQRTQQEDSAVYLCASSPLSYEQYFGPGTRLTVT.